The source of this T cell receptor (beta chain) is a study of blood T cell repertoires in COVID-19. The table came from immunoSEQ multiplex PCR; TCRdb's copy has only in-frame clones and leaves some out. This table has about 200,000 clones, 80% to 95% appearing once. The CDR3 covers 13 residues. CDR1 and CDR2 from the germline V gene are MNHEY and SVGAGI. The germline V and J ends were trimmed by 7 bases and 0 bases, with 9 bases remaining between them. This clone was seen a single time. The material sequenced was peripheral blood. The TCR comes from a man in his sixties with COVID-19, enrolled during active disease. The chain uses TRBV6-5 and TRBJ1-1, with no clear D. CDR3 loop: CASTNTMNTEAFF. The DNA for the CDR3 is TGTGCCAGCACCAACACCATGAACACTGAAGCTTTCTTT.